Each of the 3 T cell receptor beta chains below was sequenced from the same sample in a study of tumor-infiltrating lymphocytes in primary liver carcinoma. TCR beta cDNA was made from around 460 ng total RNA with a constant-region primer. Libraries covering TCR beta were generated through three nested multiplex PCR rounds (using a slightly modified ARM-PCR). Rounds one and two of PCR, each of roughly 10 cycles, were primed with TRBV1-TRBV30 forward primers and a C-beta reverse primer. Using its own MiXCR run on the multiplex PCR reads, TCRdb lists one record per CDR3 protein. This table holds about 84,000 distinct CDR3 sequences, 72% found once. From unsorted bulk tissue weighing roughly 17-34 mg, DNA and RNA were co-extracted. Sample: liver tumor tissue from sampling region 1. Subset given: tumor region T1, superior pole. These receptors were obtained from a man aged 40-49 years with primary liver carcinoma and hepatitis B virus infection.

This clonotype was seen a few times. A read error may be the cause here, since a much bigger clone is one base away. CDR3 DNA sequence: TGTGCCAACCGCGGAAGCACAGATACGCAGTATTTT. Its translation is CANRGSTDTQYF. The genes are TRBV2 and TRBJ2-3; no definite D call. There are 12 residues in the CDR3. Germline V gene lookup returns CDR1 SNHLY and CDR2 FYNNEI. Trimming shortened V by 10 bases and J by 0 bases, and 8 bases separated the two germline ends.

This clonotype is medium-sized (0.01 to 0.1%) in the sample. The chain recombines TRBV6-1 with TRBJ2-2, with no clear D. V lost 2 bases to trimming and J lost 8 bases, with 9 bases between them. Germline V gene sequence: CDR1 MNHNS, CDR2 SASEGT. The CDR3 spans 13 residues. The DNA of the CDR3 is TGTGCCAGCAGTGAACACGGAGCAGGGGAGCTGTTTTTT. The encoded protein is CASSEHGAGELFF.

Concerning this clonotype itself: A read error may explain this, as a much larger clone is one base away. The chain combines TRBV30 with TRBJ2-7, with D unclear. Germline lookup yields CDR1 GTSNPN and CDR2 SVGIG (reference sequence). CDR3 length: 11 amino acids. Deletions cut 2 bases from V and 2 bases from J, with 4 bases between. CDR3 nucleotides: TGTGCCTGGAGTCTGGCCTACGAGCAGTACTTC. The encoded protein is CAWSLAYEQYF.